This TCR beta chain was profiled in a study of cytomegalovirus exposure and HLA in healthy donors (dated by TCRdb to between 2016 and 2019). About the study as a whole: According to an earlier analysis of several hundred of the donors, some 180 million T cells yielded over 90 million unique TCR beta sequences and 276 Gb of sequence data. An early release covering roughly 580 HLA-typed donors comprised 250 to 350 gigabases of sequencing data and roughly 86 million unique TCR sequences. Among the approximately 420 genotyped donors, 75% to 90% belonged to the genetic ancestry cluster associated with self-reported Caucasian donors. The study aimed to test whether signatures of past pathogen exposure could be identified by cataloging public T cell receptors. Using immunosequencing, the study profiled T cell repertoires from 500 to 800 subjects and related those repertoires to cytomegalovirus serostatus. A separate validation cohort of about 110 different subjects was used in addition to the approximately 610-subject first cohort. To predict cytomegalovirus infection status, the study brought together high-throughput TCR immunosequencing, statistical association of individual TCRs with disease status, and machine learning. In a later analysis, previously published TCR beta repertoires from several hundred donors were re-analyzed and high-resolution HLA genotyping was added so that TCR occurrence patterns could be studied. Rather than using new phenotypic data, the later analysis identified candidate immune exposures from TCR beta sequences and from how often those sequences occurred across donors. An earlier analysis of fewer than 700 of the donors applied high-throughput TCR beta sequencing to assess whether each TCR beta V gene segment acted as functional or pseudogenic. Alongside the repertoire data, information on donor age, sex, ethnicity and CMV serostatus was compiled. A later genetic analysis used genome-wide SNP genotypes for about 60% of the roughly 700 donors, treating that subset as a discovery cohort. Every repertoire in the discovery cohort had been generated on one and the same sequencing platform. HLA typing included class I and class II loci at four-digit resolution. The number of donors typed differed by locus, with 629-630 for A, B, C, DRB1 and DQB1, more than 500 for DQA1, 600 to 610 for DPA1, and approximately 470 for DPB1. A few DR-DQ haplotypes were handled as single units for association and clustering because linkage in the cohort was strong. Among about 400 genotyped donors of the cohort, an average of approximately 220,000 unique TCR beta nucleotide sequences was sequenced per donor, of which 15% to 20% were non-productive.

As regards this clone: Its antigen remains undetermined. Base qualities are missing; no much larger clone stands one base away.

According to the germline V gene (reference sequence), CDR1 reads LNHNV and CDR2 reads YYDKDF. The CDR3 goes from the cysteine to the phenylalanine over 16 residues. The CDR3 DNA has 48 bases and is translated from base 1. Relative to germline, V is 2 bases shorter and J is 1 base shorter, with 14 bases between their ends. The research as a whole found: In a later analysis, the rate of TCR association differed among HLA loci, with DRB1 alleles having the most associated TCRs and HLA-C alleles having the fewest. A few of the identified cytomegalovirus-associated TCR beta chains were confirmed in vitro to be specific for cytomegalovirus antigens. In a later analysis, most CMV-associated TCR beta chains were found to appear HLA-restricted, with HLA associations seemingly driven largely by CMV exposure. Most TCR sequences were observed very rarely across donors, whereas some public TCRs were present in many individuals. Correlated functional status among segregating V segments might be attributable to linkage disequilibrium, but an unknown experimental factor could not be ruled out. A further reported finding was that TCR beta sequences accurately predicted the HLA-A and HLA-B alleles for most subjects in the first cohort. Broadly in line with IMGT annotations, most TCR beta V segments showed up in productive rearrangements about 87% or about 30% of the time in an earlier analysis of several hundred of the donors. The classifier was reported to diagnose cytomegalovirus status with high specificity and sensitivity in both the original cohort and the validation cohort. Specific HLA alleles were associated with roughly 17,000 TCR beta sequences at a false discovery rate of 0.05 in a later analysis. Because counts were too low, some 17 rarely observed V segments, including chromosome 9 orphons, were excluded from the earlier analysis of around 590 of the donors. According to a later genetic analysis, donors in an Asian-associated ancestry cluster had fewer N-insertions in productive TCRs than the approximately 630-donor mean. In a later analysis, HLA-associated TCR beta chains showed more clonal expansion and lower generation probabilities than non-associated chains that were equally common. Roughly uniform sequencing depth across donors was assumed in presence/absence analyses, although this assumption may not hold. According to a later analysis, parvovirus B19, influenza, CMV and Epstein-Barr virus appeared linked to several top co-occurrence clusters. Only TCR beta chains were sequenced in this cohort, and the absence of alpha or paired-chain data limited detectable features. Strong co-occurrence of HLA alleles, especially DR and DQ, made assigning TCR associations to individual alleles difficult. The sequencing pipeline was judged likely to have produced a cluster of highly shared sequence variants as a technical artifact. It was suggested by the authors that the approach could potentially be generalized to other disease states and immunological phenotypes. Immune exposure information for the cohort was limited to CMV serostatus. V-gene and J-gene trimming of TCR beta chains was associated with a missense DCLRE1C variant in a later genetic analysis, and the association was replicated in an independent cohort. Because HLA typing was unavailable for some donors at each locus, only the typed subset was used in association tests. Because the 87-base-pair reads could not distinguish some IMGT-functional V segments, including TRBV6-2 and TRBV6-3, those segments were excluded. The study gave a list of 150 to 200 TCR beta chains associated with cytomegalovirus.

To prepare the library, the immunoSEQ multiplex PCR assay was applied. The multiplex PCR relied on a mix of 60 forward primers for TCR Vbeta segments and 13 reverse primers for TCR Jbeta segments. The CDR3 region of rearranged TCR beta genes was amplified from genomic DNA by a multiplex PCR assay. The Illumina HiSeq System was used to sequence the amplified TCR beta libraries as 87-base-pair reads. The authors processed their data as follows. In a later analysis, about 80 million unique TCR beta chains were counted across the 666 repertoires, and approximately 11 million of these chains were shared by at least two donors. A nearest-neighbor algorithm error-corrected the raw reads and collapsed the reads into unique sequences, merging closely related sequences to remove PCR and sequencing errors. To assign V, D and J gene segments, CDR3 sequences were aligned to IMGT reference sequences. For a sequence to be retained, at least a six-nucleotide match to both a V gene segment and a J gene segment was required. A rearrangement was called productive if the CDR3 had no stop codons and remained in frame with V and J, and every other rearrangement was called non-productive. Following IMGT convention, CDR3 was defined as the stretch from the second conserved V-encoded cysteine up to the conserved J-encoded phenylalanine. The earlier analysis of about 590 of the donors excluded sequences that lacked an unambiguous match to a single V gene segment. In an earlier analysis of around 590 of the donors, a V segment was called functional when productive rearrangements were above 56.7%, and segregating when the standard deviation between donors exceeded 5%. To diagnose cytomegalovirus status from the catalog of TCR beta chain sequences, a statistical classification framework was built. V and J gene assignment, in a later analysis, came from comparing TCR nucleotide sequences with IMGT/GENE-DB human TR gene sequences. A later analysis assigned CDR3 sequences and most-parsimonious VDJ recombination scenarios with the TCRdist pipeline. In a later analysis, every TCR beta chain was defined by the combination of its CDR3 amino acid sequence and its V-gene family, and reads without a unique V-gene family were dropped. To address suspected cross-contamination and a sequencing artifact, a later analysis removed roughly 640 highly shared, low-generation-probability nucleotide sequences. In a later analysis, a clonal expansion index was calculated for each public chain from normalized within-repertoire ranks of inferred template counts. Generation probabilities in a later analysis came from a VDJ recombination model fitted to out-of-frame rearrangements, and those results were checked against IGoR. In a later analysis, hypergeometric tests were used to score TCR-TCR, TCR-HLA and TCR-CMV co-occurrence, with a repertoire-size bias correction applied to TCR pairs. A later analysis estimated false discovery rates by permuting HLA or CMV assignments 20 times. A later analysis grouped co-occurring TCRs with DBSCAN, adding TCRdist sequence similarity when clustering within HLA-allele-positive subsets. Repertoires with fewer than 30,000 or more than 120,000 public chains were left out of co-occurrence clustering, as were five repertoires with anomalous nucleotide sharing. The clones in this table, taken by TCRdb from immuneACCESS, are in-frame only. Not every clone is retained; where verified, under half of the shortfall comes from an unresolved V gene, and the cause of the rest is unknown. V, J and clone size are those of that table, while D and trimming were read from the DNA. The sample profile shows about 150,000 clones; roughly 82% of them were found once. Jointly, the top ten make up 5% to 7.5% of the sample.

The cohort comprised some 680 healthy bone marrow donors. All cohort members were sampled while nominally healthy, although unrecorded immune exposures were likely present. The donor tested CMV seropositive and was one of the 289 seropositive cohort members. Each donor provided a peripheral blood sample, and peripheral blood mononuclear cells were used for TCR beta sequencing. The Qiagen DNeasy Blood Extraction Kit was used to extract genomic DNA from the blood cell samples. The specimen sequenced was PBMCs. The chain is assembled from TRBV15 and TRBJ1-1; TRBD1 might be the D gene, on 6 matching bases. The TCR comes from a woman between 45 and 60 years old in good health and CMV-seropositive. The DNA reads TGTGCCACCAGCAGAAGTTTTGGCAGGGGGAACACTGAAGCTTTCTTT. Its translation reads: CATSRSFGRGNTEAFF.